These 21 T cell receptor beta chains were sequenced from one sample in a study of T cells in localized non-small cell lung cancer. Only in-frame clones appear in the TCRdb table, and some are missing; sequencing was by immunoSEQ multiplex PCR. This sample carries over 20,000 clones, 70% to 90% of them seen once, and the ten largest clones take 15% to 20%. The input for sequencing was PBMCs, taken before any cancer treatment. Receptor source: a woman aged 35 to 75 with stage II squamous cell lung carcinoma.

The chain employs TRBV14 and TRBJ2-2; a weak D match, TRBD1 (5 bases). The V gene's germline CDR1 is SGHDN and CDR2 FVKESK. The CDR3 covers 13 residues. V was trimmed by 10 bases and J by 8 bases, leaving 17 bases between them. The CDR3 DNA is TGTGCCACGAGGACATACGATAAGGGGGAGCTGTTTTTT. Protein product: CATRTYDKGELFF.

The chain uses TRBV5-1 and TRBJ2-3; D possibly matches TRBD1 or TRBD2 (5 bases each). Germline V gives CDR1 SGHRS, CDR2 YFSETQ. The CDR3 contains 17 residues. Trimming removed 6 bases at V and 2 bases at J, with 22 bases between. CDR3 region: CASTQYPGPRATDTQYF. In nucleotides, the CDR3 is TGCGCCAGCACCCAGTACCCGGGACCCCGGGCCACAGATACGCAGTATTTT.

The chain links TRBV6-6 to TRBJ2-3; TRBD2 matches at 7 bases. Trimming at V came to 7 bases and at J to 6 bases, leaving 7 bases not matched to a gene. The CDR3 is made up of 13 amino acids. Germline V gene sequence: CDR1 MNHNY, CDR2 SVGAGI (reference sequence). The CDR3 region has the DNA TGTGCCAGCACCCAGGGAGCGGGGGATACGCAGTATTTT. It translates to CASTQGAGDTQYF.

CDR3 protein: CASSQVWAGGGETQYF. The CDR3, as DNA: TGTGCCAGCAGCCAAGTGTGGGCGGGAGGTGGTGAGACCCAGTACTTC. The chain couples TRBV4-2 to TRBJ2-5; 8 bases agree with TRBD2. The junction had 9 bases not matched to a gene; V was cut back by 1 base and J by 5 bases. This CDR3 contains 16 residues. The germline V gene encodes CDR1 LGHNA and CDR2 YNFKEQ.

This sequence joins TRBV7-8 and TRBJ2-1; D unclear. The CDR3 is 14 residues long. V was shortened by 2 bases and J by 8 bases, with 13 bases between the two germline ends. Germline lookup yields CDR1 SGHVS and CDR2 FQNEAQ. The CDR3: CASSLTILGDEQFF. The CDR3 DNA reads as TGTGCCAGCAGCTTAACTATCCTTGGGGATGAGCAGTTCTTC.

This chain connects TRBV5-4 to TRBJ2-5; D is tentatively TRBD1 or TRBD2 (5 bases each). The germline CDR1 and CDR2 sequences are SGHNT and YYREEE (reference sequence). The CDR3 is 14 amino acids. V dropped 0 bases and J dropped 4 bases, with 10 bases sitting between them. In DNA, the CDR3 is TGTGCCAGCAGCTTGGGAGGGGTCGGAGAGACCCAGTACTTC. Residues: CASSLGGVGETQYF.

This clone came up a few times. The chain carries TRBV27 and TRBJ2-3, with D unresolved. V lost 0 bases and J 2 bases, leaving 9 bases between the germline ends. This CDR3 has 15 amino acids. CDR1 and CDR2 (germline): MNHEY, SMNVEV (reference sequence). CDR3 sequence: CASSLSAGNTDTQYF. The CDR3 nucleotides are TGTGCCAGCAGTTTATCGGCCGGAAACACAGATACGCAGTATTTT.

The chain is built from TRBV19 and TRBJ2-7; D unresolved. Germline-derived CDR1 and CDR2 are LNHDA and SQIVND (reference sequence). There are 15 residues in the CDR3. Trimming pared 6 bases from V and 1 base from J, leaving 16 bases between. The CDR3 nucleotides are TGTGCCAGTAGAACAACGGACCTTCCTTCCTACGAGCAGTACTTC. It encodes CASRTTDLPSYEQYF. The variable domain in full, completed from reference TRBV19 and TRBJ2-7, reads DGGITQSPKYLFRKEGQNVTLSCEQNLNHDAMYWYRQDPGQGLRLIYYSQIVNDFQKGDIAEGYSVSREKKESFPLTVTSAQKNPTAFYLCASRTTDLPSYEQYFGPGTRLTVT.

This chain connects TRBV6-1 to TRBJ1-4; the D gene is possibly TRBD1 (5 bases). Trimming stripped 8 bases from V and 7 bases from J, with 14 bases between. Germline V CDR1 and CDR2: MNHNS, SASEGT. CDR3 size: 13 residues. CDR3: CASLWGDGEKLFF. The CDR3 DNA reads TGTGCCAGCCTCTGGGGGGACGGTGAAAAACTGTTTTTT.

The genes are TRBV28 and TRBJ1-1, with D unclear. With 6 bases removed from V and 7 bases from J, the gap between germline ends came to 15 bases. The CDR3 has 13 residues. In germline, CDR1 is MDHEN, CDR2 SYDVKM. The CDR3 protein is CASRSVGLGEAFF. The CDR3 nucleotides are TGTGCCAGCAGATCTGTAGGGCTGGGTGAAGCTTTCTTT.

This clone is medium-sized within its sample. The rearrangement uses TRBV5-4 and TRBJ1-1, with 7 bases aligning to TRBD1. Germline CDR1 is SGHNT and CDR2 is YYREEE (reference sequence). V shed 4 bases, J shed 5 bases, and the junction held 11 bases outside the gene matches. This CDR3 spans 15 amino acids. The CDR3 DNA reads TGTGCCAGCAGCGTTATGACAGGGTGGGAAACTGAAGCTTTCTTT. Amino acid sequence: CASSVMTGWETEAFF.

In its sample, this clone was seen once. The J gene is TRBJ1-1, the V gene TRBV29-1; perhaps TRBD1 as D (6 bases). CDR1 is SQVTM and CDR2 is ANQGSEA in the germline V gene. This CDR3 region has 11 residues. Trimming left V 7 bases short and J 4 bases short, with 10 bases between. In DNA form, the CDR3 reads TGCAGCGGACAGGACGGCACTGAAGCTTTCTTT. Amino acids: CSGQDGTEAFF. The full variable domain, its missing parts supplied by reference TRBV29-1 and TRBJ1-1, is SAVISQKPSRDICQRGTSLTIQCQVDSQVTMMFWYRQQPGQSLTLIATANQGSEATYESGFVIDKFPISRPNLTFSTLTVSNMSPEDSSIYLCSGQDGTEAFFGQGTRLTVV.

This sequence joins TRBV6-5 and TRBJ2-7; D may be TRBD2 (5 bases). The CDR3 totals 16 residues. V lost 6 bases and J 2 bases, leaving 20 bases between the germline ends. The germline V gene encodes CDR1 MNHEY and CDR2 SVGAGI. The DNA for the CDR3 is TGTGCCAGCAGCTACGGGCCCCCGGGGTCCCCCTACGAGCAGTACTTC. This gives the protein CASSYGPPGSPYEQYF.

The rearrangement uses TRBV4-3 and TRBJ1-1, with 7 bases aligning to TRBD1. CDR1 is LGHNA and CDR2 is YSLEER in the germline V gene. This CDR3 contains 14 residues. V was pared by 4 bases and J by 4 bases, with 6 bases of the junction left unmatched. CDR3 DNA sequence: TGCGCCAGCAGCCGAACCGAGGGGGCCACTGAAGCTTTCTTT. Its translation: CASSRTEGATEAFF.

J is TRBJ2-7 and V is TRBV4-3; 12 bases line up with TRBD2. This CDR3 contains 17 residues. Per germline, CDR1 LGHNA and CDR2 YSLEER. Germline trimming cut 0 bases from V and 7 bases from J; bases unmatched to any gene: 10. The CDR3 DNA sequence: TGCGCCAGCAGCCAAGACCTAGCGGGAGGGCCAGGTAGGGAGCAGTACTTC. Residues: CASSQDLAGGPGREQYF.

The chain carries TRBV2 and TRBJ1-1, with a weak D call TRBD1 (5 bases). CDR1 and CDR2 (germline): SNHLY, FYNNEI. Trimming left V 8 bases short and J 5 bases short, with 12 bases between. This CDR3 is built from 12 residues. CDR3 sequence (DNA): TGTGCCAGCCGGGACGATCGGACTGAAGCTTTCTTT. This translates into CASRDDRTEAFF.

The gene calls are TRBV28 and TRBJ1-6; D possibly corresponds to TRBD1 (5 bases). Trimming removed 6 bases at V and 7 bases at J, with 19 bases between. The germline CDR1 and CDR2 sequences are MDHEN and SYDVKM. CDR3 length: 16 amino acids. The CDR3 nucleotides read TGTGCCAGCAGGTCAGGGTCCCGTTACGTGAATTCACCCCTCCACTTT. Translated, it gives CASRSGSRYVNSPLHF.

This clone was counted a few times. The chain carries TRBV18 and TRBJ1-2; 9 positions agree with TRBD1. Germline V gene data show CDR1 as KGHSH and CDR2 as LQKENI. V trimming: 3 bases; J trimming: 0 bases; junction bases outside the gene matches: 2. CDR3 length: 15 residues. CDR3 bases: TGTGCCAGCTCACCGGGACAGGGTGCTAACTATGGCTACACCTTC. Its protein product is CASSPGQGANYGYTF.

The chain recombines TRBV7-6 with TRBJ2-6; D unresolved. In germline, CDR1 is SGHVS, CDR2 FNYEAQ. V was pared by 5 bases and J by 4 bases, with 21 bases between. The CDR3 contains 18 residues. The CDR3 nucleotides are TGTGCCAGCAGCCCAGGTGCAGTTCTGTTTTCGGGGGCCAACGTCCTGACTTTC. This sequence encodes CASSPGAVLFSGANVLTF.

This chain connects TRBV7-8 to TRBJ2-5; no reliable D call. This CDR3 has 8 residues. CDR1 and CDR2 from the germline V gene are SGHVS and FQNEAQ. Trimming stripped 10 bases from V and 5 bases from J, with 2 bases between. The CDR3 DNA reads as TGTGCCACCGAGACCCAGTACTTC. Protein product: CATETQYF.

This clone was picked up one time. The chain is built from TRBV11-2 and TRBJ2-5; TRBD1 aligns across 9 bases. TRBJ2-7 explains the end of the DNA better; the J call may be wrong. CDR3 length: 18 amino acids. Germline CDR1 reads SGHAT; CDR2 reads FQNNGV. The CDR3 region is CASSPVSRGQGTPYEQYF. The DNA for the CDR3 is TGTGCCAGCAGCCCAGTCTCAAGGGGACAGGGAACCCCCTACGAGCAGTACTTC.